These 15 T cell receptor beta chains came from one sample sequenced in a study of cytomegalovirus exposure and HLA in healthy donors. This PCR relied on a set of 60 Vbeta primers and 13 Jbeta primers. Assay used: immunoSEQ multiplex PCR; TCRdb lists only in-frame clones, some missing. The data show fewer than 85,000 clones, roughly 88% seen once. The sample comprised PBMCs. These receptors came from a man aged 65 to 79 in good health and CMV-seropositive.

The J gene is TRBJ1-1, the V gene TRBV5-1; D gene unclear. The CDR3 loop spans 15 amino acids. Trimming stripped 4 bases from V and 2 bases from J, with 15 bases between. Per germline, CDR1 SGHRS and CDR2 YFSETQ. The DNA for the CDR3 is TGCGCCAGCAGCCCGCCGCGGGGAGACAACACTGAAGCTTTCTTT. The encoded protein is CASSPPRGDNTEAFF.

The chain combines TRBV7-5 with TRBJ2-5; TRBD2 is the table's D call and was not checked against the DNA. TRBV7-5 is an annotated pseudogene. The length of the CDR3 is 18 residues. DNA for the CDR3: TGTGTCAGAAGCCACGTAGCGACCGGGTGGAGAGAAACGGAGACCCAGTACTTC. As protein: CVRSHVATGWRETETQYF.

This clone appeared a single time. At one of its ends the junction is not consistent with the germline gene, which may arise from a read error. The chain has TRBV30 and TRBJ2-4; no clear D gene. This CDR3 has 15 residues. Germline V lookup: CDR1 GTSNPN, CDR2 SVGIG (reference sequence). CDR3 amino acids: CVWSVSLLAKNIQYF. CDR3 sequence (DNA): TGTGTCTGGAGCGTGTCCCTTCTAGCCAAAAACATTCAGTACTTC. Using reference TRBV30 and TRBJ2-4 for the parts outside the CDR3, the full variable domain is SQTIHQWPATLVQPVGSPLSLECTVEGTSNPNLYWYRQAAGRGLQLLFYSVGIGQISSEVPQNLSASRPQDRQFILSSKKLLLSDSGFYLCVWSVSLLAKNIQYFGAGTRLSVL.

This rearrangement joins TRBV5-1 to TRBJ2-3; 13 bases are shared with TRBD2. Unmatched junction bases numbered 2, after V lost 4 bases and J lost 6 bases. The CDR3 contains 14 residues. The germline CDR1 and CDR2 sequences are SGHRS and YFSETQ. This CDR3 reads CASSRGLAGDTQYF. In nucleotides, the CDR3 is TGCGCCAGCAGCCGGGGACTAGCGGGGGATACGCAGTATTTT.

This chain uses TRBV4-2 with TRBJ1-5, with 7 bases identical to TRBD1. V trimming: 3 bases; J trimming: 1 base; junction bases outside the gene matches: 3. This CDR3 contains 15 residues. Germline CDR1 is LGHNA and CDR2 is YNFKEQ. CDR3 bases: TGTGCCAGCAGCCATCAGGACAGGAGCAATCAGCCCCAGCATTTT. Translating gives CASSHQDRSNQPQHF.

The V call is TRBV28, the J call TRBJ2-1; TRBD2 matches 8 bases. CDR1 and CDR2 (germline): MDHEN, SYDVKM. V shed 6 bases, J shed 5 bases, and the junction held 6 bases outside the gene matches. The CDR3 consists of 14 residues. The CDR3 reads CASRDHSGNNEQFF. The CDR3 DNA is TGTGCCAGCAGGGATCATAGCGGGAACAATGAGCAGTTCTTC.

A single count supports this clone. The V call is TRBV6-6, the J call TRBJ1-2; the match to TRBD1 covers 12 bases. Germline CDR1 MNHNY, CDR2 SVGAGI (reference sequence). The junction had 11 bases not matched to a gene; V was cut back by 7 bases and J by 8 bases. CDR3 length: 15 amino acids. As DNA, the CDR3 is TGTGCCAGCACCACGGGGGACAGGGGGCGCGGCGGCTACACCTTC. Translated: CASTTGDRGRGGYTF.

This clone was observed a few times. This chain joins TRBV6-1 and TRBJ1-1; the match to TRBD1 covers 7 bases. Germline CDR1 and CDR2: MNHNS and SASEGT. This CDR3 contains 14 residues. The junction had 7 bases not matched to a gene; V was cut back by 5 bases and J by 4 bases. The CDR3, as DNA: TGTGCCAGCAGTAGGGGGCTGGTGAGCACTGAAGCTTTCTTT. Residues: CASSRGLVSTEAFF.

The chain is built from TRBV9 and TRBJ2-7; maybe TRBD1 (6 bases). The CDR3 loop spans 13 amino acids. Trimming removed 6 bases at V and 6 bases at J, with 16 bases between. Looked up from germline, CDR1 is SGDLS and CDR2 is YYNGEE. CDR3 DNA: TGTGCCAGCACCCGGACAGCCAGCGGCGAGCAGTACTTC. It specifies CASTRTASGEQYF.

This chain connects TRBV5-1 to TRBJ2-3; TRBD2 aligns across 13 bases. There are 17 residues in the CDR3. Germline CDR1 reads SGHRS; CDR2 reads YFSETQ. Unmatched junction bases numbered 7, after V lost 4 bases and J lost 2 bases. In DNA, the CDR3 is TGCGCCAGCAGCAAGGGGACTAGCGGGGCAACCACAGATACGCAGTATTTT. Its translation is CASSKGTSGATTDTQYF.

This clone was detected many times. The V and J genes are TRBV11-2 and TRBJ1-3; D remains unclear. This CDR3 has 14 amino acids. The V gene's germline CDR1 is SGHAT and CDR2 FQNNGV. Trimming removed 1 base at V and 0 bases at J, with 4 bases between. As DNA, the CDR3 is TGTGCCAGCAGCTTAGGGAGCTCTGGAAACACCATATATTTT. Translation: CASSLGSSGNTIYF.

The DNA of the CDR3 is TGTGCCAGCAGCGTAGCGATGGAGTACGGGGAGCTGTTTTTT. Amino acids: CASSVAMEYGELFF. The J gene is TRBJ2-2, the V gene TRBV9, with D hard to call. Germline CDR1 reads SGDLS; CDR2 reads YYNGEE. The CDR3 spans 14 residues. V lost 0 bases to trimming and J lost 7 bases, with 10 bases between them.

V is TRBV14 and J is TRBJ1-2; 7 bases fit TRBD1. V was pared by 3 bases and J by 5 bases, with 6 bases of the junction left unmatched. Per germline, CDR1 SGHDN and CDR2 FVKESK. The CDR3 sequence is 14 residues long. CDR3 DNA: TGTGCCAGCAGCCACACGGGACAGCTTTATGGCTACACCTTC. It codes for CASSHTGQLYGYTF.

The V call is TRBV28, the J call TRBJ1-5; perhaps TRBD1 as D (5 bases). The V end lost 5 bases, the J end lost 15 bases, and 14 bases lay between the germline ends. Germline V gene sequence: CDR1 MDHEN, CDR2 SYDVKM. The CDR3 totals 11 residues. DNA for the CDR3: TGTGCCAGCAGTACCTACAGGTTATGGCATTTT. Its protein product is CASSTYRLWHF.

This chain links TRBV15 with TRBJ2-3; D not certain. V dropped 1 base and J dropped 5 bases, with 7 bases sitting between them. CDR1 is LNHNV and CDR2 is YYDKDF in the germline V gene (reference sequence). The CDR3 sequence is 13 residues long. CDR3 residues: CATSRGAQDTQYF. CDR3 nucleotide sequence: TGTGCCACCAGCAGAGGGGCACAAGATACGCAGTATTTT.